The 14 T cell receptor beta chains given below trace back to one sample, sequenced in a study of cytomegalovirus exposure and HLA in healthy donors. Primers for the PCR totalled 60 Vbeta and 13 Jbeta. Clones were sequenced by immunoSEQ multiplex PCR, and TCRdb holds only the in-frame ones, with some missing. The sample has roughly 100,000 clones; around 62% are singletons. Sequences were obtained from PBMCs. The receptor source for this set is a man in his thirties or forties in good health and CMV-seropositive.

The chain is built from TRBV6-5 and TRBJ2-1; 8 bases fit TRBD2. This CDR3 comprises 15 residues. V lost 0 bases, J lost 6 bases, and 4 bases stayed unmatched. Per the germline V gene, CDR1 is MNHEY and CDR2 is SVGAGI. The CDR3 nucleotides are TGTGCCAGCAGTTACTCCGGGAGGGCAGGCAATGAGCAGTTCTTC. This gives the protein CASSYSGRAGNEQFF.

The chain has TRBV5-1 and TRBJ1-1, with D possibly being TRBD1 (5 bases). The CDR3 spans 14 residues. Trimming took 2 bases from V and 1 from J, leaving 9 bases between them. The germline CDR1 and CDR2 sequences are SGHRS and YFSETQ. The CDR3 nucleotides are TGCGCCAGCAGCTTCGACAGCAGGAACACTGAAGCTTTCTTT. Translating gives CASSFDSRNTEAFF.

This clone was seen a few times. This rearrangement joins TRBV7-8 to TRBJ1-1, with a tentative D call TRBD1 (6 bases). Germline CDR1 SGHVS, CDR2 FQNEAQ. This CDR3 is 12 amino acids long. Trimming removed 3 bases at V and 5 bases at J, with 7 bases between. CDR3 nucleotides: TGTGCCAGCAGCTTTCAGGGGACTGAAGCTTTCTTT. It specifies CASSFQGTEAFF.

This sequence joins TRBV6-1 and TRBJ2-1, with TRBD2 as a possible D gene (6 bases). The germline gives CDR1 MNHNS, CDR2 SASEGT. This CDR3 has 14 residues. V gave up 6 bases and J gave up 4 bases, with 13 bases separating them. CDR3 in amino acids: CASRGGDPYNEQFF. CDR3 coding DNA: TGTGCCAGCAGAGGAGGGGATCCGTACAATGAGCAGTTCTTC.

The genes are TRBV13 and TRBJ1-1, with a tentative D call TRBD1 (5 bases). The V gene's germline CDR1 is PRHDT and CDR2 FYEKMQ (reference sequence). The CDR3 is made up of 14 amino acids. V was cut by 0 bases and J by 3 bases, with 8 bases left in between. CDR3 in DNA: TGTGCCAGCAGCTTAGGCGGGGGATACACTGAAGCTTTCTTT. Amino acid sequence: CASSLGGGYTEAFF.

CDR3 nucleotide sequence: TGTGCCAGCAGCCTAGGCGGGGACTCCTACGAGCAGTACTTC. Protein sequence: CASSLGGDSYEQYF. J is TRBJ2-7 and V is TRBV7-2; D possibly corresponds to TRBD2 (6 bases). In germline, CDR1 is SGHTA, CDR2 FQGNSA. This CDR3 has 14 amino acids. Deletions cut 5 bases from V and 0 bases from J, with 11 bases between.

Only a few counts were recorded for this clone. J is TRBJ2-1 and V is TRBV6-5, with D possibly TRBD2 on 6 matching bases. Trimming removed 5 bases at V and 3 bases at J, with 11 bases between. Germline V gene data show CDR1 as MNHEY and CDR2 as SVGAGI. This CDR3 has 14 amino acids. Here the CDR3 reads CASSAGLRYNEQFF. CDR3 nucleotides: TGTGCCAGCAGTGCGGGACTCCGCTACAATGAGCAGTTCTTC.

The sample holds one count of this clone. The chain has TRBV7-8 and TRBJ1-2; the match to TRBD1 covers 7 bases. Germline V lookup: CDR1 SGHVS, CDR2 FQNEAQ. The CDR3 totals 13 residues. V lost 4 bases to trimming and J lost 6 bases; unmatched junction nucleotides: 5. CDR3 nucleotides: TGTGCCAGCAGCTCTGGGGACAGAGATGGCTACACCTTC. Protein sequence: CASSSGDRDGYTF.

This clone came up a few times. The chain links TRBV4-1 to TRBJ1-1; tentative D call: TRBD1 (5 bases). V dropped 0 bases and J dropped 6 bases, with 20 bases sitting between them. Per germline, CDR1 MGHRA and CDR2 YSYEKL. The CDR3 totals 17 residues. Here the CDR3 reads CASSQDWPGRSIAEAFF. DNA of the CDR3: TGCGCCAGCAGCCAAGATTGGCCAGGGAGGAGTATCGCTGAAGCTTTCTTT.

CDR3 DNA sequence: TGTGCCATCAGTGAGGACAGGGGGAATTATGGCTACACCTTC. It yields the protein CAISEDRGNYGYTF. The rearrangement uses TRBV10-3 and TRBJ1-2; TRBD1 matches at 9 bases. Trimming removed 2 bases from V and 5 bases from J; junction bases left unmatched: 3. The CDR3 sequence is 14 residues long. Germline V gives CDR1 ENHRY, CDR2 SYGVKD.

The chain carries TRBV7-2 and TRBJ1-1, with a weak D call TRBD1 (5 bases). The CDR3 contains 14 residues. V lost 4 bases and J lost 8, with 17 bases in between. CDR1 is SGHTA and CDR2 is FQGNSA in the germline V gene. Here the CDR3 reads CASSSTVPGGEAFF. DNA for the CDR3: TGTGCCAGCAGCTCGACCGTTCCGGGGGGAGAAGCTTTCTTT.

The chain has TRBV5-1 and TRBJ2-3, with 10 bases that match TRBD2. V lost 4 bases and J lost 2; bases outside the gene matches: 7. Germline V gene lookup returns CDR1 SGHRS and CDR2 YFSETQ. CDR3 length: 16 amino acids. CDR3 region: CASSQTSGAYTDTQYF. The DNA for the CDR3 is TGCGCCAGCAGCCAAACTAGCGGGGCTTACACAGATACGCAGTATTTT.

The V call is TRBV7-6, the J call TRBJ2-3; 15 bases match TRBD2. There are 18 residues in the CDR3. Germline assignment: CDR1 SGHVS and CDR2 FNYEAQ. Trimming at V came to 6 bases and at J to 1 base, leaving 8 bases not matched to a gene. CDR3 sequence: CASRQGLAGGAGTDTQYF. DNA for the CDR3: TGTGCCAGCAGACAGGGACTAGCGGGGGGCGCGGGCACAGATACGCAGTATTTT.

This chain uses TRBV7-8 with TRBJ2-5; 12 nucleotides match TRBD2. V dropped 5 bases and J dropped 2; count of bases not matched to a gene: 6. Germline V gives CDR1 SGHVS, CDR2 FQNEAQ. The length of the CDR3 is 16 residues. As DNA, the CDR3 is TGTGCCAGCAGCCGCACCGGACTAGCGGGGCAAGAGACCCAGTACTTC. This codes for CASSRTGLAGQETQYF.